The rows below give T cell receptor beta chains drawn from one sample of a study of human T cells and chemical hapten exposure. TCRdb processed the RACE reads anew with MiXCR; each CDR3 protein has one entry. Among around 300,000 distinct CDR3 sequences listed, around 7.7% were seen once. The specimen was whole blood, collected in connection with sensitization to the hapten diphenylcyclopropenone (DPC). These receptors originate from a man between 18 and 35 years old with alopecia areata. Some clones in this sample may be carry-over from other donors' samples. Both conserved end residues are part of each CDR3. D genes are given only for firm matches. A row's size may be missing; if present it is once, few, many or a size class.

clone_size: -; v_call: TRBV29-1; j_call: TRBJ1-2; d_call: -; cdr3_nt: TGCAGCGGGCGGTGGGGACGGGGCTACACCTTC; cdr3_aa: CSGRWGRGYTF
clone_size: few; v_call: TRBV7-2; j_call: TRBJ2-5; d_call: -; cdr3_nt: TGTGCCAGCAGCTTAGCGAGGGGTCCCAAGACCCAGTACTTC; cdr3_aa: CASSLARGPKTQYF
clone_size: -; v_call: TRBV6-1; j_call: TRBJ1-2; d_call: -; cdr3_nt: TGTGCCAGCAGTGAAGAGGGCCAGACAGGCTATGGCTACACCTTC; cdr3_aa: CASSEEGQTGYGYTF
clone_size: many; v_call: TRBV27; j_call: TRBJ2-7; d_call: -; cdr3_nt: TGTGCCAGCAGTTTAATGGCACTTAGCTCCTACGAGCAGTACTTC; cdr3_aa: CASSLMALSSYEQYF
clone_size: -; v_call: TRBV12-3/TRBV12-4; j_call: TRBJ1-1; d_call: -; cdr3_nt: TGTGCCAGCAGTTTAGGTCAGGCCGGAGCTTTCTTT; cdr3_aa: CASSLGQAGAFF
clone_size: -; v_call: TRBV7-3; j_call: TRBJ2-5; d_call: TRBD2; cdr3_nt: TGTGCCAGCAGCTTAGCTAGCGGGCGCGCTGAGACCCAGTACTTC; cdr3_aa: CASSLASGRAETQYF
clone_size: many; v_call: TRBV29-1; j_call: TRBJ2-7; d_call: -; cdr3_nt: TGCAGCGTTGCCTTCAGGGCCCACGAGCAGTACTTC; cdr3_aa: CSVAFRAHEQYF
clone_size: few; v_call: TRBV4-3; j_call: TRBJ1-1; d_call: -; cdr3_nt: TGCGCCAGCAGCCTATACGGGGGAATGGGCGAGGACACTGAAGCTTTCTTT; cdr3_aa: CASSLYGGMGEDTEAFF
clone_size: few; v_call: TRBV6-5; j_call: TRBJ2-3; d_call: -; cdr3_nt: TGTGCCAGCAGTACCGTACAGGGACTCACGGGCACAGATACGCAGTATTTT; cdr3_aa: CASSTVQGLTGTDTQYF
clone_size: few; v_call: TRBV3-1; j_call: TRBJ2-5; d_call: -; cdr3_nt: TGTGCCAGCAGCCAAGCGGGGTGGCGGACCCAGTACTTC; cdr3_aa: CASSQAGWRTQYF
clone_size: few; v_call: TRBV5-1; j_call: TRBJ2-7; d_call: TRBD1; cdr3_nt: TGCGCCAGCAGCACCCGACAGGGCCGTTCCTACGAGCAGTACTTC; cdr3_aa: CASSTRQGRSYEQYF
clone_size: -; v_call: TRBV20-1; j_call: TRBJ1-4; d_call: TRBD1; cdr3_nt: TGCAGTGCTGCACCACAGGGGGGAAAACTGTTTTTT; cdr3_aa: CSAAPQGGKLFF
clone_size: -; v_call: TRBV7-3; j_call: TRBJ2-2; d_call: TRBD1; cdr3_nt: TGTGCCAGCAGCAAAAGACAGGGCACGAACACCGGGGAGCTGTTTTTT; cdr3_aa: CASSKRQGTNTGELFF
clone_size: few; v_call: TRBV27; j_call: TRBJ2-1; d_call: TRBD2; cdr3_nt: TGTGCCAGCACCTACATTGCTAGCGGGGGCGCTGGATACAATGAGCAGTTCTTC; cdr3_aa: CASTYIASGGAGYNEQFF
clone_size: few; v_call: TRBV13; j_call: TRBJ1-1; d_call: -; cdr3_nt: TGTGCCAGCAGCTTAGTATGGCCTCCCCGCCTGAACACTGAAGCTTTCTTT; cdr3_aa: CASSLVWPPRLNTEAFF
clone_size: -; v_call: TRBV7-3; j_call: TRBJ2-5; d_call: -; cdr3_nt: TGTGCCAGCAGCTCCATGGGGGGTCTCCAAGAGACCCAGTACTTC; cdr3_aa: CASSSMGGLQETQYF
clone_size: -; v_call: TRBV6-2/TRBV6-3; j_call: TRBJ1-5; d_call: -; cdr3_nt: TGTGCCAGCAGTTACTTCGAGACAGATCAGCCCCAGCATTTT; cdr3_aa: CASSYFETDQPQHF
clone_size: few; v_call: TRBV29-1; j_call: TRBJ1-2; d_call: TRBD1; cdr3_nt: TGCAGCGTACCGGGACAGGGCGCTGGCTACACCTTC; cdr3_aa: CSVPGQGAGYTF
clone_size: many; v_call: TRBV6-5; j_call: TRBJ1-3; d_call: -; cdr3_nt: TGTGCCAGCAGTTTTGGACGGAACTCTGGAAACACCATATATTTT; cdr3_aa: CASSFGRNSGNTIYF
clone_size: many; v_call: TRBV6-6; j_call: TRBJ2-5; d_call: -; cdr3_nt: TGTGCCAGCAGTTACTGGAGGGAGACCCAGTACTTC; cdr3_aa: CASSYWRETQYF
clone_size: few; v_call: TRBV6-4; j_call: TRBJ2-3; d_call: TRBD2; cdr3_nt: TGTGCCAGCAGTGAGACTAGCGGGGGTGCAGATACGCAGTATTTT; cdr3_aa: CASSETSGGADTQYF
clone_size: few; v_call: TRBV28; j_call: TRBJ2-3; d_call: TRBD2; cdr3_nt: TGTGCCAGCAGTAGTAGCGGGGGGTACACGACGGATACGCAGTATTTT; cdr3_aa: CASSSSGGYTTDTQYF
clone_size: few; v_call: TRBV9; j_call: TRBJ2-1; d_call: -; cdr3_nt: TGTGCCAGCAGCGTAGCCGGGGGATCCTACAATGAGCAGTTCTTC; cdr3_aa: CASSVAGGSYNEQFF
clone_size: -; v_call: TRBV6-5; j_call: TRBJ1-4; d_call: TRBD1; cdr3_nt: TGTGCCAGCAGCCTCCGACAGGGTAAAGTGGAAAAACTGTTTTTT; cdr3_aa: CASSLRQGKVEKLFF
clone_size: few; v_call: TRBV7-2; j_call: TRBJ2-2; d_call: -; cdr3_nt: TGTGCCAGCAGCCTGAGACAGAACACCGGGGAGCTGTTTTTT; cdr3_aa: CASSLRQNTGELFF
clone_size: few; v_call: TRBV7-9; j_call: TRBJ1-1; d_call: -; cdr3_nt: TGTGCCAGCAAGACCATGAACACTGAAGCTTTCTTT; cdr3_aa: CASKTMNTEAFF
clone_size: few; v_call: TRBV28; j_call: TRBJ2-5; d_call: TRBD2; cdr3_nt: TGTGCCAGCAGTCGCGGGGGGGGGACCCAGTACTTC; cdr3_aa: CASSRGGGTQYF